The 9 T cell receptor beta chains listed next were all sequenced from one sample in a study of CD8 T cells in Susac syndrome. The RNA, 0.5 to 1 ug, was put through reverse transcription using random hexamers. TCRdb reanalysed the immunoSEQ multiplex PCR reads using MiXCR and keeps one entry per CDR3 protein. In the table there are around 300,000 distinct CDR3 sequences, around nine tenths of which are singletons. The specimen was CD8+ T cells from PBMCs. Receptor source: a human donor with multiple sclerosis.

The V call is TRBV4-1, the J call TRBJ1-1, with 7 bases fitting TRBD1. J was trimmed by 4 bases and V by 6 bases; bases with no gene match: 8. Germline V gene sequence: CDR1 MGHRA, CDR2 YSYEKL. The CDR3 is 14 residues long. The CDR3: CASRLDRWGTEAFF. CDR3 nucleotide sequence: TGCGCCAGCAGACTGGACAGGTGGGGCACTGAAGCTTTCTTT.

The chain is built from TRBV12-3 or TRBV12-4 and TRBJ2-7; D may be TRBD1 (6 bases). V lost 6 bases, J lost 3 bases, and 18 bases lay in between. The CDR3 spans 15 residues. The CDR3, as DNA: TGTGCCAGCAGGTTCGGTGCAGGGGCGTACTACGAGCAGTACTTC. Its translation: CASRFGAGAYYEQYF.

This chain links TRBV4-3 with TRBJ1-4; D gene ambiguous. This CDR3 is built from 14 residues. The ends were cut back, 0 bases at V and 5 bases at J, with 7 bases in the middle. CDR1 LGHNA and CDR2 YSLEER come from the germline V gene. CDR3 amino acids: CASSQDVSNEKLFF. The CDR3 coding sequence is TGCGCCAGCAGCCAAGATGTTAGCAATGAAAAACTGTTTTTT.

J is TRBJ2-7 and V is TRBV20-1; 7 positions match TRBD2. The germline V gene encodes CDR1 DFQATT and CDR2 SNEGSKA (reference sequence). The CDR3 has 13 amino acids. Trimming at V came to 1 base and at J to 3 bases, leaving 3 bases not matched to a gene. CDR3: CSARGLADYEQYF. The CDR3 DNA reads as TGCAGTGCTAGAGGCCTAGCGGACTACGAGCAGTACTTC.

This rearrangement joins TRBV27 to TRBJ1-6, with 7 positions matching TRBD1. CDR1 MNHEY and CDR2 SMNVEV come from the germline V gene (reference sequence). The CDR3 totals 14 residues. Trimming took 5 bases from V and 8 from J; bases not matched to a gene: 6. The CDR3 spells CASSPGTADSPLHF. For the CDR3, the DNA is TGTGCCAGCAGTCCCGGGACAGCTGATTCACCCCTCCACTTT.

The V gene is TRBV28, the J gene TRBJ2-1; a possible D gene is TRBD2 (5 bases). Germline V gene sequence: CDR1 MDHEN, CDR2 SYDVKM. The CDR3 sequence is 15 residues long. V lost 5 bases and J lost 5, with 16 bases in between. This CDR3 reads CASSPLGSGHNEQFF. Written as DNA, the CDR3 is TGTGCCAGCAGTCCCCTGGGGAGCGGTCACAATGAGCAGTTCTTC. Complete variable domain (other parts from reference TRBV28 and TRBJ2-1): DVKVTQSSRYLVKRTGEKVFLECVQDMDHENMFWYRQDPGLGLRLIYFSYDVKMKEKGDIPEGYSVSREKKERFSLILESASTNQTSMYLCASSPLGSGHNEQFFGPGTRLTVL.

This clonotype showed up just a few times. The genes are TRBV18 and TRBJ2-7; D remains unclear. V lost 0 bases to trimming and J lost 2 bases, with 5 bases between them. The CDR3 runs 13 residues. Germline V gene lookup returns CDR1 KGHSH and CDR2 LQKENI. The DNA for the CDR3 is TGTGCCAGCTCACCACCGGCCACCTACGAGCAGTACTTC. Encoded protein: CASSPPATYEQYF.

The V and J genes are TRBV19 and TRBJ2-1; D unclear. Germline V lookup: CDR1 LNHDA, CDR2 SQIVND (reference sequence). The CDR3 contains 14 residues. The V and J ends lost 2 bases and 3 bases respectively, with 8 bases between them. CDR3 protein: CASSISGFYNEQFF. In DNA, the CDR3 is TGTGCCAGTAGTATATCCGGGTTCTACAATGAGCAGTTCTTC. The entire variable domain, with the rest obtained from reference TRBV19 and TRBJ2-1, is as follows: DGGITQSPKYLFRKEGQNVTLSCEQNLNHDAMYWYRQDPGQGLRLIYYSQIVNDFQKGDIAEGYSVSREKKESFPLTVTSAQKNPTAFYLCASSISGFYNEQFFGPGTRLTVL.

The chain employs TRBV19 and TRBJ2-1; 8 positions match TRBD1. Germline V CDR1 and CDR2: LNHDA, SQIVND (reference sequence). CDR3 length: 16 amino acids. Unmatched junction bases numbered 6, after V lost 5 bases and J lost 0 bases. The CDR3 loop reads CASSLGQGGSYNEQFF. CDR3 DNA sequence: TGTGCCAGTAGTCTCGGACAGGGAGGCTCCTACAATGAGCAGTTCTTC.